This is a list of T cell receptor beta chains from one sample in a study of T-cell memory formation after mild COVID-19. TCRdb used MiXCR to reprocess the 5' RACE reads, holding one entry per CDR3 protein. The sample carries roughly 250,000 distinct CDR3 sequences, 16% recorded once. The sample consisted of PBMCs or a T cell subset sorted from them (not recorded which). The receptor source for this set is a man aged 18 to 29 who had mild COVID-19 (a few samples of this study predate the infection). Cell type and time point are not known. Each CDR3 is given with its conserved first and last residue. A D gene is named only where the DNA matches it firmly. The size field is filled for only some rows; it gives once, few, many or a size class.

size | D | J | V | DNA | CDR3
. | TRBD2 | TRBJ2-1 | TRBV3-1 | TGTGCCAGCAGTTTTGGGGAGCTAGCGGCGGGTAATGAGCAGTTCTTC | CASSFGELAAGNEQFF
. | TRBD1 | TRBJ2-1 | TRBV30 | TGTGCCTGGACTAGGGGGCCATACAATGAGCAGTTCTTC | CAWTRGPYNEQFF
many | . | TRBJ2-5 | TRBV4-2 | TGTGCCAGCAGCCAAGTCCCTACGGGGCGAGAGACCCAGTACTTC | CASSQVPTGRETQYF
few | TRBD1 | TRBJ1-2 | TRBV11-2 | TGTGCCAGCAGCCCGGACAGGGACGATCACTATGGCTACACCTTC | CASSPDRDDHYGYTF
. | TRBD1 | TRBJ2-5 | TRBV18 | TGTGCCAGCTCACAAGGGACAGGGCCAGAGACCCAGTACTTC | CASSQGTGPETQYF
few | TRBD1 | TRBJ1-1 | TRBV2 | TGTGCCAGCAGTGGGGGACAGGGGAATACTGAAGCTTTCTTT | CASSGGQGNTEAFF
many | . | TRBJ2-5 | TRBV7-9 | TGTGCCAGCAGCTTGGGCAGAGAGACCCAGTACTTC | CASSLGRETQYF
. | TRBD1 | TRBJ1-1 | TRBV5-1 | TGCGCCAGCAGCGAGGGGGCTGGGAACACTGAAGCTTTCTTT | CASSEGAGNTEAFF
. | . | TRBJ1-4 | TRBV6-5 | TGTGCCAGCAGTCCGCTCGACAGGTCCGGAGAAAAACTGTTTTTT | CASSPLDRSGEKLFF
. | TRBD1 | TRBJ2-7 | TRBV6-1 | TGTGCCAGCCGCTGGACAGGGGGCATCTACGAGCAGTACTTC | CASRWTGGIYEQYF
. | . | TRBJ2-1 | TRBV24-1 | TGTGCCACCAGTACGGGGAGCTCCTACAATGAGCAGTTCTTC | CATSTGSSYNEQFF
few | . | TRBJ1-1 | TRBV20-1 | TGCAGTGCTAGGGGCTTTACCGGGGGACGTGGCACTGAAGCTTTCTTT | CSARGFTGGRGTEAFF
. | . | TRBJ1-5 | TRBV7-9 | TGTGCCAGCAGCTTACCAGGGCGGCATCAGCCCCAGCATTTT | CASSLPGRHQPQHF
. | . | TRBJ1-5 | TRBV7-2 | TGTGCCAGCAGCTTTTCGCCCGACGTTCAGCCCCAGCATTTT | CASSFSPDVQPQHF
. | . | TRBJ2-2 | TRBV11-2 | TGTGCCAGCAGCTCGACTAGTGCCACCGGGGAGCTGTTTTTT | CASSSTSATGELFF
. | . | TRBJ1-2 | TRBV4-1 | TGCGCCAGCAGCCAAGTCCTAGAGACATCCGGCTACACCTTC | CASSQVLETSGYTF
. | . | TRBJ1-2 | TRBV6-2/TRBV6-3 | TGTGCCAGCACCTCACGCCCGGGGGACCTGGCGGGCTACACCTTC | CASTSRPGDLAGYTF
few | TRBD2 | TRBJ2-5 | TRBV7-2 | TGTGCCAGCAGCGCCGCTAGCGGGGGGTCTCCGTTGGGGACCCAGTACTTC | CASSAASGGSPLGTQYF
few | TRBD1 | TRBJ2-3 | TRBV5-1 | TGCGCCAGCAGCCAGACAGGGGTAAGCGAAGATACGCAGTATTTT | CASSQTGVSEDTQYF
many | TRBD1 | TRBJ2-3 | TRBV6-4 | TGTGCCAGCAGTGACGGACAGGGGGCAGATACGCAGTATTTT | CASSDGQGADTQYF
. | TRBD1 | TRBJ2-7 | TRBV20-1 | TGCAGTGCTGGAGGGCAGGACAGGGGCGGCTACGAGCAGTACTTC | CSAGGQDRGGYEQYF
. | . | TRBJ1-2 | TRBV12-3/TRBV12-4 | TGTGCCAGCAGTTGGACAGAATATGGCTACACCTTC | CASSWTEYGYTF
few | TRBD2 | TRBJ2-7 | TRBV6-2/TRBV6-3 | TGTGCCAGCAGTTATGGGCTAGCGGGGATGTACGAGCAGTACTTC | CASSYGLAGMYEQYF
. | TRBD2 | TRBJ2-1 | TRBV7-6 | TGTGCCAGCAGCTTAGCGCCGGCTAGCGGGGGGAAGAATGAGCAGTTCTTC | CASSLAPASGGKNEQFF
few | . | TRBJ2-5 | TRBV4-1 | TGCGCCAGCAGCCGAAGAGGCGCCTCGGAGACCCAGTACTTC | CASSRRGASETQYF